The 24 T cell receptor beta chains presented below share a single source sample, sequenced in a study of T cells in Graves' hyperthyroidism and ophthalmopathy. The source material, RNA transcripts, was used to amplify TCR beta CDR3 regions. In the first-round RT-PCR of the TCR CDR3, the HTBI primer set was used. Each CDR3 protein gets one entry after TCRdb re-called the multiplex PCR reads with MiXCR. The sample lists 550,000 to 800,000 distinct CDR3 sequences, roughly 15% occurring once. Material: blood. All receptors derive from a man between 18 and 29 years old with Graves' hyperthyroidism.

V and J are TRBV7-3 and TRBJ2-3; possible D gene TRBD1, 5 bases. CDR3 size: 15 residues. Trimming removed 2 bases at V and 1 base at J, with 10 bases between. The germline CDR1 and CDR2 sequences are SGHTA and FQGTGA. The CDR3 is CASSLFATGTDTQYF. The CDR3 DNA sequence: TGTGCCAGCAGCTTATTTGCGACAGGCACAGATACGCAGTATTTT.

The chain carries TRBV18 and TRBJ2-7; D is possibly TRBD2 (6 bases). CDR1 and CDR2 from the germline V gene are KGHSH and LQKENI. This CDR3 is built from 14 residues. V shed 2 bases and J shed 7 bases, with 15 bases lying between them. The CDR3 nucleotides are TGTGCCAGCTCACCAGGACTATCCCAAGGGGAGCAGTACTTC. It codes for CASSPGLSQGEQYF.

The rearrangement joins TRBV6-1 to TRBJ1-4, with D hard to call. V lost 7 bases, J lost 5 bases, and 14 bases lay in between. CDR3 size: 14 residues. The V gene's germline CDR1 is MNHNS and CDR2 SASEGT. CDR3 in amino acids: CASTDDMGNEKLFF. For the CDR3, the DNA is TGTGCCAGCACTGATGACATGGGGAATGAAAAACTGTTTTTT.

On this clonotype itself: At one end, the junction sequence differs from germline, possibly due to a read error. CDR3 in DNA: TGTGCCAGCAGTTACTCCCGGGACTATGGCTACACCTTC. It codes for CASSYSRDYGYTF. The V and J genes are TRBV10-3 and TRBJ1-2; D is uncertain. The germline gives CDR1 ENHRY, CDR2 SYGVKD. The CDR3 spans 13 residues.

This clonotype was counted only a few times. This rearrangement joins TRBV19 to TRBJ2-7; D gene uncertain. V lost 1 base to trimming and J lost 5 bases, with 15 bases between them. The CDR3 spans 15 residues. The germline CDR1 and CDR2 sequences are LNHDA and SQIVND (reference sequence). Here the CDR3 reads CASSIAFLRVNEQYF. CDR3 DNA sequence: TGTGCCAGTAGTATAGCCTTCCTTAGGGTGAACGAGCAGTACTTC.

The CDR3 nucleotides read TGCGCCAGCAGCCAAGTAGCTTCACCCCTCCACTTT. Its translation is CASSQVASPLHF. The chain is built from TRBV4-1 and TRBJ1-6, with D uncertain. The CDR3 runs 12 residues. Trimming left V 1 base short and J 9 bases short, with 4 bases between. The V gene's germline CDR1 is MGHRA and CDR2 YSYEKL.

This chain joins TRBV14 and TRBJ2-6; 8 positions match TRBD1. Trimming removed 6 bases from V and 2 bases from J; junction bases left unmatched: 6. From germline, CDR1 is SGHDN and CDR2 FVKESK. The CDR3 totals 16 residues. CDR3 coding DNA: TGTGCCAGCAGGAAGACAGGGGATGCTGGGGCCAACGTCCTGACTTTC. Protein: CASRKTGDAGANVLTF.

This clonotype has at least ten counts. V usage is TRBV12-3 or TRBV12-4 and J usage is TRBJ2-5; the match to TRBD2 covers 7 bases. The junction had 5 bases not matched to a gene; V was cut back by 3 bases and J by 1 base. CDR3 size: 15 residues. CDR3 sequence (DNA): TGTGCCAGCAGTTTGGTTCGGGAGGCCCAAGAGACCCAGTACTTC. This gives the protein CASSLVREAQETQYF.

The chain's CDR3 is CASSWGTASSYEQYF. The CDR3 coding sequence is TGCGCCAGCAGCTGGGGGACAGCGAGCTCCTACGAGCAGTACTTC. This rearrangement joins TRBV5-1 to TRBJ2-7; 7 nucleotides agree with TRBD1. The J segment lost 0 bases and the V segment lost 3 bases, leaving 6 bases of the junction unmatched. CDR3 length: 15 residues. The germline gives CDR1 SGHRS, CDR2 YFSETQ.

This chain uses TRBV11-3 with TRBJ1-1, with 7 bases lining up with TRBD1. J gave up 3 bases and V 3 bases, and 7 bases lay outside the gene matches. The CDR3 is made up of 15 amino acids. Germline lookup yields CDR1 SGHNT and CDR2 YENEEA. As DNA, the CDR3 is TGTGCCAGCAGCTTTGGATCGACAGGGCACACTGAAGCTTTCTTT. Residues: CASSFGSTGHTEAFF. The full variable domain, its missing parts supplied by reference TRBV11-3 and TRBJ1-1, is EAGVVQSPRYKIIEKKQPVAFWCNPISGHNTLYWYLQNLGQGPELLIRYENEEAVDDSQLPKDRFSAERLKGVDSTLKIQPAELGDSAVYLCASSFGSTGHTEAFFGQGTRLTVV.

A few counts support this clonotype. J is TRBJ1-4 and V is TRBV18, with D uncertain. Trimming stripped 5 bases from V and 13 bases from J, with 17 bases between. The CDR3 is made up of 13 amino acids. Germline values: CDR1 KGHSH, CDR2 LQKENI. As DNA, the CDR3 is TGTGCCAGCTCATCCACTGTCAAATCCGGACTGTTTTTT. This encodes CASSSTVKSGLFF.

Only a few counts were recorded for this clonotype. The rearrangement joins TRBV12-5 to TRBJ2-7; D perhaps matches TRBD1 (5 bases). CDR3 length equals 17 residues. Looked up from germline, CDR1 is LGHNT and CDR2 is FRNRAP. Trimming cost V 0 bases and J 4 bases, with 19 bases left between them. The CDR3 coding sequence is TGTGCTAGTGGTTTGGTACCCCCCCCAGGGAAGGTTTACGAGCAGTACTTC. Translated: CASGLVPPPGKVYEQYF.

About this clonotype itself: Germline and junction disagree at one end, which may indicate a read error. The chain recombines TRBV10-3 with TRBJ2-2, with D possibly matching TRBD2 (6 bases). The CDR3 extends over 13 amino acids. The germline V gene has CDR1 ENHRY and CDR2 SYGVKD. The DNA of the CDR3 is TGTGCCGTCAGGGCGCGGGAATCCGGGGAGCTGTTTTTT. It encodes CAVRARESGELFF.

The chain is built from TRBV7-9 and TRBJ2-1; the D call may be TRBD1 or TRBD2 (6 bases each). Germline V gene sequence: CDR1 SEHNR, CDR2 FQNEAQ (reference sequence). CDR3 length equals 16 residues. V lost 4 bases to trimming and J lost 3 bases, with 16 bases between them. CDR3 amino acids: CASSSYRAGNYNEQFF. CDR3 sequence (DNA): TGTGCCAGCAGCTCCTACAGGGCGGGAAACTACAATGAGCAGTTCTTC. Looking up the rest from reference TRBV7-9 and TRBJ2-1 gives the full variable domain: DTGVSQNPRHKITKRGQNVTFRCDPISEHNRLYWYRQTLGQGPEFLTYFQNEAQLEKSRLLSDRFSAERPKGSFSTLEIQRTEQGDSAMYLCASSSYRAGNYNEQFFGPGTRLTVL.

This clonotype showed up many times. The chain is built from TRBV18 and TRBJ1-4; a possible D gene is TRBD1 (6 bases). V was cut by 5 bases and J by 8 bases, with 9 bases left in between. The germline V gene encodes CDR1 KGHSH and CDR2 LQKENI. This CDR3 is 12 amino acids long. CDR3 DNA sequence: TGTGCCAGCTCAAGGGACACCGAAAAACTGTTTTTT. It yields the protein CASSRDTEKLFF.

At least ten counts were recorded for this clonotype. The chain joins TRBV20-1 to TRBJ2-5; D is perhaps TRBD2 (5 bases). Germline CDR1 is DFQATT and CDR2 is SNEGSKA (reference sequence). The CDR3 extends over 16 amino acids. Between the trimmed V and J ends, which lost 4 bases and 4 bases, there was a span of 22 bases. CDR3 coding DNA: TGCAGTGCTACACAGCCAGTGAAGGGAGAGAGAGAGACCCAGTACTTC. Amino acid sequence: CSATQPVKGERETQYF.

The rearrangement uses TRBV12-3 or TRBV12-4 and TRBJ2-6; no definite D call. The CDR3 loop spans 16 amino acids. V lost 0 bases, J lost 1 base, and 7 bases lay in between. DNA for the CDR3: TGTGCCAGCAGTTTAGCGGCAATTTCTGGGGCCAACGTCCTGACTTTC. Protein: CASSLAAISGANVLTF.

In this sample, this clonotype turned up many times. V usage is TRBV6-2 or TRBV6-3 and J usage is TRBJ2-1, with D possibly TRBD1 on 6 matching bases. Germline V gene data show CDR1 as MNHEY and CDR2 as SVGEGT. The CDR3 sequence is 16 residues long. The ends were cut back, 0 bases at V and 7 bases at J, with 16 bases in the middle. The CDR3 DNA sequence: TGTGCCAGCAGTTACTCGTATTGGGGGCAAGGGAATGAGCAGTTCTTC. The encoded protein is CASSYSYWGQGNEQFF.

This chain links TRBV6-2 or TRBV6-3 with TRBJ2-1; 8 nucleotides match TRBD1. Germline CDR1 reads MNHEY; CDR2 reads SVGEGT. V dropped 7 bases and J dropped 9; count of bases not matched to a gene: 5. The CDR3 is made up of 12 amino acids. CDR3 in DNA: TGTGCCAGCACCGACAGGGGTAGTGAGCAGTTCTTC. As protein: CASTDRGSEQFF.

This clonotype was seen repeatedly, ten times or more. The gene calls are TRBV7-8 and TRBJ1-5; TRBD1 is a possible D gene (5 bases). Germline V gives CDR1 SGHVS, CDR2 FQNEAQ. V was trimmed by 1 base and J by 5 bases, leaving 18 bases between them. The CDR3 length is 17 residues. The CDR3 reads CASSLVGAAGGDQPQHF. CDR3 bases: TGTGCCAGCAGCTTAGTAGGGGCGGCGGGCGGAGATCAGCCCCAGCATTTT.

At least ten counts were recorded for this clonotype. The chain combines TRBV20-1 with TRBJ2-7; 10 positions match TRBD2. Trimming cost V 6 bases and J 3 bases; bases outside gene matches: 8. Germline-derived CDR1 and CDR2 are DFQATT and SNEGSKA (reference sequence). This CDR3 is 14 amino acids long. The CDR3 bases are TGCAGTGCGCTCGGACTAGCGGAGATCTACGAGCAGTACTTC. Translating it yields CSALGLAEIYEQYF.

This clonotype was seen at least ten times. This CDR3 reads CASSSGILPDTQYF. The CDR3 DNA reads TGTGCCAGCAGCTCCGGGATTCTTCCAGATACGCAGTATTTT. This chain connects TRBV7-9 to TRBJ2-3, with TRBD2 as a possible D gene (5 bases). The V end was cut by 4 bases, the J end by 4 bases, with 12 bases between. The CDR3 length is 14 residues. Germline V gene data show CDR1 as SEHNR and CDR2 as FQNEAQ (reference sequence).

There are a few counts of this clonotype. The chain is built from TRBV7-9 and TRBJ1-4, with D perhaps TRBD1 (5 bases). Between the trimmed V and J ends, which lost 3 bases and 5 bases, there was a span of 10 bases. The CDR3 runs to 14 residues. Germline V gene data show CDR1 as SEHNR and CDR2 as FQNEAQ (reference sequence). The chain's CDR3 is CASSFSRANEKLFF. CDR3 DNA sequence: TGTGCCAGCAGCTTTTCCAGGGCGAATGAAAAACTGTTTTTT.

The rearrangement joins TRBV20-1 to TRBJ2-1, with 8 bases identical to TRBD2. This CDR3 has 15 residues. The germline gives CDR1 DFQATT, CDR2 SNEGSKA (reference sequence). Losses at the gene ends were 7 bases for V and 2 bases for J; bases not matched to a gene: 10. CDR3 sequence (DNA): TGCAGTGGGATATTTAAGCGGGAGCCCTACAATGAGCAGTTCTTC. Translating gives CSGIFKREPYNEQFF.